This T cell receptor (beta chain) was captured in a study of neoadjuvant anti-PD-1 for oral cavity cancer (dated by TCRdb to 2020 to 2022). The study in broad terms: Patients mostly received three to four biweekly doses of nivolumab at 3 mg/kg before curative-intent surgical resection. Under RECIST 1.1, a patient counted as a responder if showing complete response, partial response or stable disease, and as a non-responder if showing progression. Patients without progression received a fourth nivolumab dose around day 43 and underwent definitive surgical resection on days 50-56. There were roughly 11 patients in the parent correlative cohort, and the response rate was around 35%.

As regards this clone: Its antigen is unknown. One base away there is no much larger clone; base qualities are not given.

The time point tag for this specimen amounts to: after neoadjuvant nivolumab, at surgical resection. The patients had newly diagnosed stage II-IVA oral cavity squamous cell carcinoma and had not received any prior systemic or radiation treatment. Everyone in the cohort had locally advanced, HPV-negative oral cavity squamous cell carcinoma. No culture maintenance or expansion was done, as the peripheral blood mononuclear cells went straight to analysis. The samples were obtained from a longitudinal correlative study of a single-arm phase II trial testing neoadjuvant nivolumab in oral cavity squamous cell carcinoma. Subject-matched pre- and post-treatment PBMCs and tumors from three responders and three non-responders were subjected to genomic DNA-based TCRbeta sequencing. Peripheral blood mononuclear cells were collected once before nivolumab treatment and again after treatment, at the time of surgery. Genomic DNA was isolated from PBMCs using the Maxwell RSC DNA from Cells kit.

Beyond this particular receptor, the publication reports: The TCR analyses had only a few patients in each response group, and the authors called for validation in larger cohorts. After neoadjuvant nivolumab, non-responders showed significantly higher T cell clonality (Gini index) in PBMCs than responders did. Higher pretreatment blood Treg/Th17 ratios correlated with higher pretreatment blood TCRbeta clonality and lower post-treatment tumor TCRbeta clonality.

PBMC libraries used mostly about 0.5 ug of input genomic DNA for deep sequencing, with six replicates per sample. The immunoSEQ hsTCRbeta kit was used to prepare TCRbeta libraries, following the manufacturer's instructions. The finished libraries were brought together in one pool at 2.5 to 3 nM, which was then read using an Illumina NovaSeq 6000 S4 flow cell. The authors' pipeline ran thus. Raw data preprocessing and quality control were performed with the immunoSEQ Analyzer. The analysis was limited to productive rearrangements, and each clonotype was defined by a unique CDR3 amino acid sequence. Repertoire clonality was estimated as the Gini-Simpson index, which was calculated using the R package tcR. Student's t test was used to compare Gini indices, while Pearson correlation assessed associations with tumor size change. Entries here come from immuneACCESS through TCRdb and include only in-frame sequences with V and J called. Some clones fail to appear in such tables; in the studies checked, an unresolved V gene covers under half of the shortfall, and the cause of the remainder is unknown. That table supplies the V and J calls and clone size; D and trimming were determined from the DNA. Counted in this sample were roughly 10,000 clones; approximately 68% of them appeared once. Together, the top ten hold 3.5% to 4.5% of the sample.

The cysteine opens and the phenylalanine closes a CDR3 of 11 amino acids. Only CDR3 DNA is held: 33 bases, read in frame from base 1. Trimming costs V 3 bases and J 5 bases, and their ends lie 4 bases apart. The germline V gene encodes CDR1 SEHNR and CDR2 FQNEAQ (reference sequence). The clonotype comes from a person between 40 and 80 years old with oral cavity squamous cell carcinoma. The sequencing used PBMCs, collected after nivolumab (anti-PD-1) treatment. This sequence uses TRBV7-9 and TRBJ1-2, with the identity of the D gene unclear. The CDR3 protein sequence reads: CASSLNYGYTF. The DNA sequence is given as TGTGCCAGCAGCTTGAATTATGGCTACACCTTC.